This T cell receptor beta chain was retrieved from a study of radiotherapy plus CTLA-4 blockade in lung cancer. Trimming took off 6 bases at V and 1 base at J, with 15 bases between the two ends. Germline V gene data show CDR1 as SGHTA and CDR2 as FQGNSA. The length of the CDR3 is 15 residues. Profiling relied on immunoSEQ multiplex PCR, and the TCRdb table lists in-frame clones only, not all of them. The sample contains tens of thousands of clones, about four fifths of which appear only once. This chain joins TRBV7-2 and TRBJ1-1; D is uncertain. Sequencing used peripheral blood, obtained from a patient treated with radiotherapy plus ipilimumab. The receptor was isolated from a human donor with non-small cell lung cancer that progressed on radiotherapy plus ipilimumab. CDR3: CASSRFSRANTEAFF. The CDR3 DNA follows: TGTGCCAGCAGTCGTTTCAGTCGTGCGAACACTGAAGCTTTCTTT.